The next 12 T cell receptor beta chains were all read from a single sample in a study of blood T cell repertoires in COVID-19 (TCRdb year 2020). Receptor libraries were prepared by the immunoSEQ multiplex PCR assay. TCRdb re-hosts the immuneACCESS table, in-frame sequences only. Its copies lack some clones; in the studies checked, an unresolved V gene accounts for under half of them, and the cause for the rest is not known. This sample lists some 230,000 clones; roughly 80% were detected once. Jointly, the top ten make up 6% to 9.5% of the sample. The material sequenced was peripheral blood. These receptors all stem from a woman aged 50 to 65 with acute or convalescent COVID-19.

Note on this clone: Distinct nucleotide sequences in the sample also encode this CDR3. This sequence joins TRBV6-5 and TRBJ2-1, with D perhaps TRBD2 (7 bases). The CDR3 runs 14 residues. From germline, CDR1 is MNHEY and CDR2 SVGAGI. Trimming took off 5 bases at V and 4 bases at J, with 12 bases between the two ends. The CDR3 loop reads CASSRGGGYNEQFF. CDR3 in DNA: TGTGCCAGCAGTCGAGGGGGAGGGTACAATGAGCAGTTCTTC.

CDR3 sequence (DNA): TGTGCCAGCAGTCCACTGGGGGGGGTGAACACTGAAGCTTTCTTT. Its protein is CASSPLGGVNTEAFF. The chain is built from TRBV25-1 and TRBJ1-1; perhaps TRBD1 as D (5 bases). The CDR3 has 15 residues. Trimming removed 5 bases from V and 0 bases from J, with 13 bases in between. Germline CDR1 reads MGHDK; CDR2 reads SYGVNS.

The J gene is TRBJ1-6, the V gene TRBV27; 7 nucleotides line up with TRBD1. CDR1 MNHEY and CDR2 SMNVEV come from the germline V gene (reference sequence). The CDR3 is 14 amino acids. Trimming cost V 6 bases and J 8 bases; bases outside gene matches: 7. The DNA for the CDR3 is TGTGCCAGCAGAAGGGGGCAAAGGGATTCACCCCTCCACTTT. Translation: CASRRGQRDSPLHF.

The gene calls are TRBV5-6 and TRBJ1-4, with D hard to call. The CDR3 has 14 residues. Trimming shortened V by 4 bases and J by 3 bases, and 10 bases separated the two germline ends. Germline CDR1 SGHDT, CDR2 YYEEEE. The CDR3 sequence: CASSHGGSNEKLFF. The CDR3 DNA is TGTGCCAGCAGCCACGGCGGGTCTAATGAAAAACTGTTTTTT.

This chain joins TRBV27 and TRBJ2-7, with 8 bases that match TRBD1. CDR1 and CDR2 from the germline V gene are MNHEY and SMNVEV (reference sequence). Trimming took 7 bases from V and 3 from J; bases not matched to a gene: 20. CDR3 length equals 18 residues. The CDR3 loop reads CASNNMKSVQGGDYEQYF. CDR3 sequence (DNA): TGTGCCAGCAATAACATGAAGTCGGTACAGGGGGGAGACTACGAGCAGTACTTC.

This clone has only one observation. The chain recombines TRBV13 with TRBJ1-6, with D tentatively TRBD1 (6 bases). The germline gives CDR1 PRHDT, CDR2 FYEKMQ (reference sequence). Trimming removed 1 base at V and 7 bases at J, with 14 bases between. CDR3 length equals 16 residues. CDR3 region: CASSLVGAQSNSPLHF. The CDR3 region has the DNA TGTGCCAGCAGCTTAGTGGGGGCGCAATCCAATTCACCCCTCCACTTT.

The chain joins TRBV19 to TRBJ2-7, with a possible D match to TRBD1 (5 bases). From germline, CDR1 is LNHDA and CDR2 SQIVND (reference sequence). The CDR3 totals 13 residues. Trimming removed 5 bases from V and 7 bases from J, with 15 bases in between. The CDR3 DNA reads TGTGCCAGTAGTTTTGCAGGGCCGAATGAGCAGTACTTC. Amino acid sequence: CASSFAGPNEQYF. The whole variable domain, remainder taken from reference TRBV19 and TRBJ2-7, is DGGITQSPKYLFRKEGQNVTLSCEQNLNHDAMYWYRQDPGQGLRLIYYSQIVNDFQKGDIAEGYSVSREKKESFPLTVTSAQKNPTAFYLCASSFAGPNEQYFGPGTRLTVT.

The chain carries TRBV5-1 and TRBJ2-1, with 11 bases lining up with TRBD2. Germline V gene sequence: CDR1 SGHRS, CDR2 YFSETQ. This CDR3 region has 17 residues. V shed 3 bases, J shed 7 bases, and the junction held 12 bases outside the gene matches. The CDR3 region has the DNA TGCGCCAGCAGCTCCCGACCGATAGCGGGAGGGATGAATGAGCAGTTCTTC. Translating gives CASSSRPIAGGMNEQFF. The whole variable domain, filled in from reference TRBV5-1 and TRBJ2-1, reads KAGVTQTPRYLIKTRGQQVTLSCSPISGHRSVSWYQQTPGQGLQFLFEYFSETQRNKGNFPGRFSGRQFSNSRSEMNVSTLELGDSALYLCASSSRPIAGGMNEQFFGPGTRLTVL.

The rearrangement links TRBV7-9 to TRBJ2-7; D is undetermined. The germline V gene has CDR1 SEHNR and CDR2 FQNEAQ (reference sequence). V was pared by 5 bases and J by 6 bases, with 11 bases between. CDR3 length: 12 residues. Here the CDR3 reads CASSLPGGEQYF. As DNA, the CDR3 is TGTGCCAGCAGCCTCCCGGGTGGCGAGCAGTACTTC.

The rearrangement uses TRBV10-1 and TRBJ2-7, with TRBD2 identical over 8 bases. Germline V gene data show CDR1 as WNHNN and CDR2 as SYGVQD (reference sequence). The J segment lost 5 bases and the V segment lost 10 bases, leaving 13 bases of the junction unmatched. CDR3 length equals 14 residues. CDR3: CATRANGTRNEQYF. DNA for the CDR3: TGCGCCACCAGGGCTAACGGGACTAGGAACGAGCAGTACTTC.

Only a few counts were recorded for this clone. The chain is built from TRBV27 and TRBJ1-4, with 7 bases lining up with TRBD1. This CDR3 is built from 14 residues. The germline V gene encodes CDR1 MNHEY and CDR2 SMNVEV (reference sequence). V dropped 3 bases and J dropped 7; count of bases not matched to a gene: 5. The CDR3 DNA sequence: TGTGCCAGCAGTTTCCAGGGACAGAGTGAAAAACTGTTTTTT. Translation gives CASSFQGQSEKLFF.

This clone was detected once. The chain joins TRBV9 to TRBJ2-3; weak D call: TRBD2 (6 bases). Germline values: CDR1 SGDLS, CDR2 YYNGEE. The CDR3 extends over 15 amino acids. V gave up 0 bases and J gave up 4 bases, with 12 bases separating them. This CDR3 reads CASSVGTSGADTQYF. CDR3 sequence (DNA): TGTGCCAGCAGCGTAGGGACTTCGGGGGCAGATACGCAGTATTTT.